This record covers a single T cell receptor beta chain. Antigen: not known. The data belong to a study of circulating and synovial CD4+ cells in juvenile arthritis. V was clipped by 0 bases and J by 8 bases; unmatched bases: 4. This CDR3 has 15 amino acids. Germline V gene sequence: CDR1 MNHEY, CDR2 SVGAGI. Whole-study results and caveats: Some such blood samples were as oligoclonal as synovium. Circulating pathogenic-like lymphocytes shared a substantially higher fraction of CDR3 sequences with synovium than bulk blood.

Profiled with immunoSEQ multiplex PCR; TCRdb holds only in-frame clones, not every one. The data contain about 32,000 clones, just under 95% of them singletons. The TCR was taken from a human donor with juvenile idiopathic arthritis. The chain couples TRBV6-5 to TRBJ1-4; 9 nucleotides align to TRBD1. Sequencing was performed on CD4+ T cells from blood. For the CDR3, the DNA is TGTGCCAGCAGTTACTCTGGGACAGGGAACGAAAAACTGTTTTTT. Translation gives CASSYSGTGNEKLFF.